A selection of T cell receptor beta chains follows, all from one sample in a study of blood T cell repertoires in COVID-19. Using immunoSEQ multiplex PCR, the repertoire was profiled, and TCRdb retains in-frame clones only, with some absent. Found here are over 60,000 clones, 82% of them singletons; the top ten hold about 17%. The source material was peripheral blood. Receptors were obtained from a human donor in a cohort sampled during active COVID-19. Each CDR3 is given with its conserved first and last residue. The D gene is left open where the match is weak. Clone size, where shown, is once, few, many, or a class for clones that have expanded.

clone size: few
CDR3 length: 14
D gene: .
V gene: TRBV6-4
J gene: TRBJ1-6
CDR3 DNA: TGTGCCCCCAAACCGGGACAACTTAATTCACCCCTCCACTTT
CDR3 protein: CAPKPGQLNSPLHF

clone size: .
CDR3 length: 14
D gene: .
V gene: TRBV3-1/TRBV3-2
J gene: TRBJ2-7
CDR3 DNA: TGTGCCAGCAGCCAGTCTGCGGTTTTCTACGAGCAGTACTTC
CDR3 protein: CASSQSAVFYEQYF

clone size: .
CDR3 length: 14
D gene: TRBD1
V gene: TRBV19
J gene: TRBJ2-1
CDR3 DNA: TGTGCCAGTAGCGGACAGGGAGGCGGCAATGAGCAGTTCTTC
CDR3 protein: CASSGQGGGNEQFF

clone size: .
CDR3 length: 18
D gene: TRBD2
V gene: TRBV6-2/TRBV6-3
J gene: TRBJ2-5
CDR3 DNA: TGTGCCAGCAGCTCCACGGGACTAGCGGCCCCACTCTCGGAGACCCAGTACTTC
CDR3 protein: CASSSTGLAAPLSETQYF

clone size: .
CDR3 length: 12
D gene: .
V gene: TRBV6-5
J gene: TRBJ2-3
CDR3 DNA: TGTGCCAGCAGTCCCTTCTCAGATACGCAGTATTTT
CDR3 protein: CASSPFSDTQYF

clone size: .
CDR3 length: 15
D gene: .
V gene: TRBV5-1
J gene: TRBJ2-4
CDR3 DNA: TGCGCCAGCAGCCTACAGGTCTCGGGCAAAAACATTCAGTACTTC
CDR3 protein: CASSLQVSGKNIQYF

clone size: .
CDR3 length: 16
D gene: TRBD2
V gene: TRBV10-3
J gene: TRBJ2-5
CDR3 DNA: TGTGCCACCCGGGCAGGGGGACTAGCCACCCAAGAGACCCAGTACTTC
CDR3 protein: CATRAGGLATQETQYF

clone size: .
CDR3 length: 17
D gene: TRBD2
V gene: TRBV10-3
J gene: TRBJ2-1
CDR3 DNA: TGTGCCATCAGTGCGCTCGGGACTAGCGGAAGCTACAATGAGCAGTTCTTC
CDR3 protein: CAISALGTSGSYNEQFF

clone size: .
CDR3 length: 11
D gene: .
V gene: TRBV24-1
J gene: TRBJ2-1
CDR3 DNA: TGTGCCACCGAACAGTCCAATGAGCAGTTCTTC
CDR3 protein: CATEQSNEQFF

clone size: .
CDR3 length: 13
D gene: TRBD1
V gene: TRBV2
J gene: TRBJ1-6
CDR3 DNA: TGTGCCAGCAACGGACAGGGGTTCTCACCCCTCCACTTT
CDR3 protein: CASNGQGFSPLHF